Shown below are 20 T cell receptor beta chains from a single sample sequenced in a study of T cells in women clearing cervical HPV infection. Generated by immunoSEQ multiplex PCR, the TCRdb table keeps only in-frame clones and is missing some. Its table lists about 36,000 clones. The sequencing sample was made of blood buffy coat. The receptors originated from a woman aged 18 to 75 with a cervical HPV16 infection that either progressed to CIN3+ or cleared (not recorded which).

The part of the CDR3 DNA that was read is TGTGCCAGCAGTACTAGCGGGGGGGCGTACAATGAG. This sequence encodes CASSTSGGAYNE. In full, the CDR3 is CASSTSGGAYNEQFF. This chain uses TRBV12-3 or TRBV12-4 with TRBJ2-1; 13 bases line up with TRBD2. The CDR3 goes on 3 residues after the read ends, and that part is filled in from the germline J gene. V gave up 5 bases and J gave up 4 bases; unmatched junction bases: 2. The CDR3 consists of 15 residues.

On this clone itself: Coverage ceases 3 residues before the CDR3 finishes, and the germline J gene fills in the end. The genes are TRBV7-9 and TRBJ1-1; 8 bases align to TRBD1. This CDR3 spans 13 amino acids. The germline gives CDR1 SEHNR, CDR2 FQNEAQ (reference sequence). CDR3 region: CASSRGQGPEAFF. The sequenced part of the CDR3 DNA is TGTGCCAGCAGCCGAGGACAGGGCCCGGAA. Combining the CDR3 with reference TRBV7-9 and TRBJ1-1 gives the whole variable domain DTGVSQNPRHKITKRGQNVTFRCDPISEHNRLYWYRQTLGQGPEFLTYFQNEAQLEKSRLLSDRFSAERPKGSFSTLEIQRTEQGDSAMYLCASSRGQGPEAFFGQGTRLTVV.

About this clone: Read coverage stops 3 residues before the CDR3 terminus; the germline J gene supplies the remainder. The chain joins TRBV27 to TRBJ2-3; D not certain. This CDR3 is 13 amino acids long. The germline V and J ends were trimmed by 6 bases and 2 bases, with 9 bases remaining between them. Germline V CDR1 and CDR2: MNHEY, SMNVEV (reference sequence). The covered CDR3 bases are TGTGCCAGCAGCCCACGCTACACAGATACG. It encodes CASSPRYTDT. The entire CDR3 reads CASSPRYTDTQYF.

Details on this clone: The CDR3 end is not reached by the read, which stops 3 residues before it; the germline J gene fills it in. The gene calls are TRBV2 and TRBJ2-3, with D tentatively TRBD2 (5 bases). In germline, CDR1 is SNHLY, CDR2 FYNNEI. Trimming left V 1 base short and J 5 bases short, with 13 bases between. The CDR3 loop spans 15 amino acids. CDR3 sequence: CASSEVAGPGDTQYF. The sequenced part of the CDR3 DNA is TGTGCCAGCAGTGAAGTGGCGGGCCCAGGAGATACG.

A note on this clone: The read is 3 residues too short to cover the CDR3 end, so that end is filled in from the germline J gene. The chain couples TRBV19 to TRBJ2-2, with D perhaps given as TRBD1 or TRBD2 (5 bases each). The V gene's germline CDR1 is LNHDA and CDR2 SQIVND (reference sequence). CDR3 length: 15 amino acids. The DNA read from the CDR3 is TGTGCCAGTAGCGACAGAGGGGCCCACAATGAAAAG. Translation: CASSDRGAHNEK. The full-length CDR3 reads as CASSDRGAHNEKLFF. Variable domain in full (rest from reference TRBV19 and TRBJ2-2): DGGITQSPKYLFRKEGQNVTLSCEQNLNHDAMYWYRQDPGQGLRLIYYSQIVNDFQKGDIAEGYSVSREKKESFPLTVTSAQKNPTAFYLCASSDRGAHNEKLFFGEGSRLTVL.

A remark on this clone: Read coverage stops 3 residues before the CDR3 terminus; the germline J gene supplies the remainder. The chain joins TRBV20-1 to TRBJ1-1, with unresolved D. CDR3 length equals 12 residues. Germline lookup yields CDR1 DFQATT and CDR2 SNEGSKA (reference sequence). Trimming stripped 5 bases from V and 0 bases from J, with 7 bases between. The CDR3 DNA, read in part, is TGCAGTGCTGACAAGTTGAACACTGAA. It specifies CSADKLNTE. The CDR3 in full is CSADKLNTEAFF.

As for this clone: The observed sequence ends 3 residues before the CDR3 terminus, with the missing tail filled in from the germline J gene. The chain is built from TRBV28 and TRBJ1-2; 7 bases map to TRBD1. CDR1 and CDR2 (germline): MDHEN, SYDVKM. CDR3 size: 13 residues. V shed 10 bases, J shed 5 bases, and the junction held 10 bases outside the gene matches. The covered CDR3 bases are TGTGCCACCGGGGACAGCATTATTTATGGC. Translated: CATGDSIIYG. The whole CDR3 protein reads CATGDSIIYGYTF.

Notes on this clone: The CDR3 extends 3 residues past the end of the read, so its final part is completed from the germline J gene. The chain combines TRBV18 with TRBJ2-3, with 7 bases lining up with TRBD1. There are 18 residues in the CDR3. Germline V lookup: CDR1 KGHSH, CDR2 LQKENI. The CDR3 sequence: CASSPGAVQGSPQETQYF. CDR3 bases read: TGTGCCAGCTCACCAGGAGCGGTACAGGGGAGTCCTCAAGAGACG.

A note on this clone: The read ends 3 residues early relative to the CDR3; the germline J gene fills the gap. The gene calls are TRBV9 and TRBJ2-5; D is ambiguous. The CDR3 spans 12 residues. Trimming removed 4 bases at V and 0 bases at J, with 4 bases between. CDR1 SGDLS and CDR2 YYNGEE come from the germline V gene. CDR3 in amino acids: CASSSDQETQYF. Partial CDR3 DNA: TGTGCCAGCAGCTCCGACCAAGAGACC.

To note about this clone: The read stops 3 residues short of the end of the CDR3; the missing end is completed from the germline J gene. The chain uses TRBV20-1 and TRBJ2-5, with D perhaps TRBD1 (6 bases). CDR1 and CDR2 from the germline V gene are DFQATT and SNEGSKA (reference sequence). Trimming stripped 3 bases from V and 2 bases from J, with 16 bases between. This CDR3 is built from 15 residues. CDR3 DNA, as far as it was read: TGCAGTGCTAGGATGGGGACAACCGGACAAGAGACC. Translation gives CSARMGTTGQET. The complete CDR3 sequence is CSARMGTTGQETQYF.

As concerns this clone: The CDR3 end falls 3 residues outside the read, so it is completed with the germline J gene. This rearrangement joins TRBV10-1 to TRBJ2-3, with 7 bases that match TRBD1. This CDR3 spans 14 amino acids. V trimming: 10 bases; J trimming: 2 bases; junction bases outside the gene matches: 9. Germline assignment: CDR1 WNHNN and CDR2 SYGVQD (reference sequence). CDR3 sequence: CATHLGQYTDTQYF. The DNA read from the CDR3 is TGCGCCACTCACTTGGGACAGTACACAGATACG.

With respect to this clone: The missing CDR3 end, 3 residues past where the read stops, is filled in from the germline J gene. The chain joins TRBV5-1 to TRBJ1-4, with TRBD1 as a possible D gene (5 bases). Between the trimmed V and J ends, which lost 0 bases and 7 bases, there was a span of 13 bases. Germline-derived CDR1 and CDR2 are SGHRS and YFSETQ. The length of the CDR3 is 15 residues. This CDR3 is CASSLAPGIGEKLFF. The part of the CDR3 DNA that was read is TGCGCCAGCAGCTTGGCGCCAGGGATCGGTGAAAAA.

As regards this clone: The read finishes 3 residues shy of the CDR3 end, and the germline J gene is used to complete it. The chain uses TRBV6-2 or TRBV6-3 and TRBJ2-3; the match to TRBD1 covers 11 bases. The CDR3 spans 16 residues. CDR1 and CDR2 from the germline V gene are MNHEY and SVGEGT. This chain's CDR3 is CASSSRDRGGNQPQYF. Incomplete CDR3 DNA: TGTGCCAGCAGTTCCAGGGACAGGGGGGGCAATCAGCCG.

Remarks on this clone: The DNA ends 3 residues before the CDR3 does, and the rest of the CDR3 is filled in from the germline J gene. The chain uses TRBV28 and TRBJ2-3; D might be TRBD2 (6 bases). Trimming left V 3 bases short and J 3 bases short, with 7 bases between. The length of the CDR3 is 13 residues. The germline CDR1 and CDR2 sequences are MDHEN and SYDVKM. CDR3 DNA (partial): TGTGCCAGCAGTTTTGGGACTACAGATACG. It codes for CASSFGTTDT. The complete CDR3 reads CASSFGTTDTQYF.

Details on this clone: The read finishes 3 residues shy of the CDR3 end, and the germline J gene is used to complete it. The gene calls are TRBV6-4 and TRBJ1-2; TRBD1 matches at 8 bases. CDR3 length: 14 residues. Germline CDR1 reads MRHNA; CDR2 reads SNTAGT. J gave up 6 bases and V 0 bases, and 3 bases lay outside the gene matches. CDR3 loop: CASSDSPRGHGYTF. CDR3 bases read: TGTGCCAGCAGTGACTCTCCCAGGGGGCATGGC.

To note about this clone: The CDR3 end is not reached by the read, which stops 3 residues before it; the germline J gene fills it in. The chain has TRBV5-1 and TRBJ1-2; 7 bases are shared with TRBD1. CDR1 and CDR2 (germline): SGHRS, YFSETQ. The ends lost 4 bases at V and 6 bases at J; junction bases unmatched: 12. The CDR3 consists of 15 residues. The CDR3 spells CASSQTSGGGNGYTF. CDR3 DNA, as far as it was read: TGCGCCAGCAGCCAAACCTCGGGAGGGGGCAATGGC.

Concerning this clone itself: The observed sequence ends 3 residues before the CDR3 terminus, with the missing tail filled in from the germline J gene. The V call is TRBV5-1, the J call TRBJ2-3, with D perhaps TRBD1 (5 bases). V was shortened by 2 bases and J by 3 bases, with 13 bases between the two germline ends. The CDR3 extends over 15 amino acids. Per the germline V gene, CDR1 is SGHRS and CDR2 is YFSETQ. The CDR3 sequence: CASSLIGVGTDTQYF. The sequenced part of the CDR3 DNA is TGCGCCAGCAGCTTAATAGGGGTCGGGACAGATACG.

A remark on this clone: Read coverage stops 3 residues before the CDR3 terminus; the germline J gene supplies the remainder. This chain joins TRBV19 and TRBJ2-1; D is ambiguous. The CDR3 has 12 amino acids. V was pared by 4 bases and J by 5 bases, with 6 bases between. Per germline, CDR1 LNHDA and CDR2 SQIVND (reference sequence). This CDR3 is CASSKRDNEQFF. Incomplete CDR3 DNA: TGTGCCAGTAGTAAAAGGGACAATGAG.

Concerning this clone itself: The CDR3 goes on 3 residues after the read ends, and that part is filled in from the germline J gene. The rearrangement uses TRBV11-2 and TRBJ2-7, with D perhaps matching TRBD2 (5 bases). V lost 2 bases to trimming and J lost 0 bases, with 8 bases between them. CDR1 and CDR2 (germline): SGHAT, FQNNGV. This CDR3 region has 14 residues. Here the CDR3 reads CASSLPGDSYEQYF. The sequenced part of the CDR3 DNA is TGTGCCAGCAGCTTACCCGGGGACTCCTACGAG.

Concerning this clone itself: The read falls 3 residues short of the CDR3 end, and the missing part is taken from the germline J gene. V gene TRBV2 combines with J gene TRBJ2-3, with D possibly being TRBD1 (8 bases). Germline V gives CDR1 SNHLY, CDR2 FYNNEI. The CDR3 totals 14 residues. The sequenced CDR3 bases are TGTGCCAGCAGTGAAGCTACAGGGGGGGGGACG. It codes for CASSEATGGGT. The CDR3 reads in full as CASSEATGGGTQYF.